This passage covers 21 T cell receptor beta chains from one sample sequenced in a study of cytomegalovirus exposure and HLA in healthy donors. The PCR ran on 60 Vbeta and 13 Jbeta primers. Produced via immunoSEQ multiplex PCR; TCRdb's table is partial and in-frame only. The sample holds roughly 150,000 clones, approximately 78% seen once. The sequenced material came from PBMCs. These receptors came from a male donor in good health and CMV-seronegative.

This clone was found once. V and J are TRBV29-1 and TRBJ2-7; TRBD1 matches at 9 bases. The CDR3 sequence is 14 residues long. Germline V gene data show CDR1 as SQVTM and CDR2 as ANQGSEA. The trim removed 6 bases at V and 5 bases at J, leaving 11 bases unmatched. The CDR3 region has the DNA TGCAGCGTGGGGACGGGACAGGGCTTCGACGAGCAGTACTTC. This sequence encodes CSVGTGQGFDEQYF.

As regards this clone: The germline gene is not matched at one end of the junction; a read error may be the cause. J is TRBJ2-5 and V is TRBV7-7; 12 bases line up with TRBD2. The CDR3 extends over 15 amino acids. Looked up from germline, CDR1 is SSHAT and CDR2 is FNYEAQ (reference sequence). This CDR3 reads CASSLAGLAGETQYF. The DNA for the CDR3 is TGTGCTAGCAGCTTAGCGGGACTAGCGGGAGAGACCCAGTACTTC.

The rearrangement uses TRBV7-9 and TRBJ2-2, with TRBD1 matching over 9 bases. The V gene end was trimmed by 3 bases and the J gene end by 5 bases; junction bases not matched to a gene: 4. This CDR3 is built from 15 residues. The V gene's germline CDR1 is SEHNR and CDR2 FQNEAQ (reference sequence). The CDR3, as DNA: TGTGCCAGCAGCTTTGGGACAGGGTCGACCGGGGAGCTGTTTTTT. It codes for CASSFGTGSTGELFF.

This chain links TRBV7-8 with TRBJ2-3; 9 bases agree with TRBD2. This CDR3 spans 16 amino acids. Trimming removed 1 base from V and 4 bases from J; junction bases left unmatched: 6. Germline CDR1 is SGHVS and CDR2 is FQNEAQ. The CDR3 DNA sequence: TGTGCCAGCAGCTTAGTAACGCGGGGGGGCTCAGATACGCAGTATTTT. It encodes CASSLVTRGGSDTQYF.

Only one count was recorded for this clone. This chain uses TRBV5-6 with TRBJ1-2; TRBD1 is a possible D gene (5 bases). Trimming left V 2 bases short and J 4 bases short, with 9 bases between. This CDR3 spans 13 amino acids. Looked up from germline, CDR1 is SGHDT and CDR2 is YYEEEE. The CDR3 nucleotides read TGTGCCAGCAGCTTAGGAGGGACCTATGGCTACACCTTC. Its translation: CASSLGGTYGYTF.

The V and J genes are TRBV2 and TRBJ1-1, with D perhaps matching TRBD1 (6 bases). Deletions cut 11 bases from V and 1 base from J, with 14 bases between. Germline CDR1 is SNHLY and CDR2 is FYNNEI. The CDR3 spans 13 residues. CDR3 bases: TGTGCCGGCCAGGACAGCTGGAACACTGAAGCTTTCTTT. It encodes CAGQDSWNTEAFF. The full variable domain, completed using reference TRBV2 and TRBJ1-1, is EPEVTQTPSHQVTQMGQEVILRCVPISNHLYFYWYRQILGQKVEFLVSFYNNEISEKSEIFDDQFSVERPDGSNFTLKIRSTKLEDSAMYFCAGQDSWNTEAFFGQGTRLTVV.

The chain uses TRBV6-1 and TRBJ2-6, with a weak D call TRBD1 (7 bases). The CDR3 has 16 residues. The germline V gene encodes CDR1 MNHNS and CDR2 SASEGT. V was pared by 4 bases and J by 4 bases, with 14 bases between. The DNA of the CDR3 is TGTGCCAGCAGTGTCCGGAGGGGGCAAGGGGCCAACGTCCTGACTTTC. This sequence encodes CASSVRRGQGANVLTF.

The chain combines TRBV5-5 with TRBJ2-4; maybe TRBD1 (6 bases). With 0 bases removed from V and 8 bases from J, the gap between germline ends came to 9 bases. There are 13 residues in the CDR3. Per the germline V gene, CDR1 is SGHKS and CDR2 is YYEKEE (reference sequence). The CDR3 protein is CASSLGGLDIQYF. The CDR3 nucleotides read TGTGCCAGCAGCTTGGGGGGGCTGGACATTCAGTACTTC.

The CDR3 sequence: CASSPEAGSSYEQYF. DNA of the CDR3: TGTGCCAGCAGCCCGGAGGCGGGGAGCTCCTACGAGCAGTACTTC. The rearrangement joins TRBV5-4 to TRBJ2-7; D perhaps matches TRBD2 (6 bases). Germline-derived CDR1 and CDR2 are SGHNT and YYREEE (reference sequence). This CDR3 has 15 residues. V lost 4 bases and J lost 0, with 14 bases in between.

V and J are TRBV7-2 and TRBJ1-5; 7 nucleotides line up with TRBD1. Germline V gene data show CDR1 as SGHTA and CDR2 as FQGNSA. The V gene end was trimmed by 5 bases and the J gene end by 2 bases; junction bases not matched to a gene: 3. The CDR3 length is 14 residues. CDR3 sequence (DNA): TGTGCCAGCAGCAGCAGGGGGGGCAATCAGCCCCAGCATTTT. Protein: CASSSRGGNQPQHF.

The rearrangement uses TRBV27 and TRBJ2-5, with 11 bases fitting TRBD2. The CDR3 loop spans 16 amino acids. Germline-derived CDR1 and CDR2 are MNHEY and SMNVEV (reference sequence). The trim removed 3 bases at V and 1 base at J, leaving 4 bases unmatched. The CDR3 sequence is CASSLTSGATQETQYF. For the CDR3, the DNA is TGTGCCAGCAGTTTGACTAGCGGGGCTACCCAAGAGACCCAGTACTTC.

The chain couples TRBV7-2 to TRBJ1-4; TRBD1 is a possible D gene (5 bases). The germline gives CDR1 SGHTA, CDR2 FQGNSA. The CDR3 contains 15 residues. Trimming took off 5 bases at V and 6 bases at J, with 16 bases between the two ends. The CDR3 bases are TGTGCCAGCAGCCCACTAACAGGCGCGGATGAAAAACTGTTTTTT. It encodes CASSPLTGADEKLFF.

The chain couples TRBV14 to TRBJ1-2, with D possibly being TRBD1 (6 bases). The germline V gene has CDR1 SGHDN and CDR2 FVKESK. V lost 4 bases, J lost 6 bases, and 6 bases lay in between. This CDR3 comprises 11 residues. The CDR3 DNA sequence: TGTGCCAGCAGCCCAGGGGATGGCTACACCTTC. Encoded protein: CASSPGDGYTF.

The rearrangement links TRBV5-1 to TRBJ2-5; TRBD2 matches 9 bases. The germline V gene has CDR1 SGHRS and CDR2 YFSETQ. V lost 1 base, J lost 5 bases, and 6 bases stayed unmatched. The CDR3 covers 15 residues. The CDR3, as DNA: TGCGCCAGCAGCTTGCCTAGCGGGACCCAGGAGACCCAGTACTTC. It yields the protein CASSLPSGTQETQYF.

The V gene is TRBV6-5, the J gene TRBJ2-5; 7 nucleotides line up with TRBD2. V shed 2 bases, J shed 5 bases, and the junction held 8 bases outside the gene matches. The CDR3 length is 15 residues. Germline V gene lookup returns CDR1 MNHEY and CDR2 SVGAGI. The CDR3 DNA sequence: TGTGCCAGCAGTTACCAATCAGCGGGGACGGAGACCCAGTACTTC. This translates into CASSYQSAGTETQYF.

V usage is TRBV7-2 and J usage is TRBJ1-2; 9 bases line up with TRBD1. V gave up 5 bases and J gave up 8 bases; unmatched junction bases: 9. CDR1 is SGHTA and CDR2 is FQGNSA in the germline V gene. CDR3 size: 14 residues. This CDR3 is CASSTSDRGGGYTF. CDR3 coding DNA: TGTGCCAGCAGCACATCGGACAGGGGAGGCGGCTACACCTTC. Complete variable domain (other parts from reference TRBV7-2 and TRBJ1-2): GAGVSQSPSNKVTEKGKDVELRCDPISGHTALYWYRQSLGQGLEFLIYFQGNSAPDKSGLPSDRFSAERTGGSVSTLTIQRTQQEDSAVYLCASSTSDRGGGYTFGSGTRLTVV.

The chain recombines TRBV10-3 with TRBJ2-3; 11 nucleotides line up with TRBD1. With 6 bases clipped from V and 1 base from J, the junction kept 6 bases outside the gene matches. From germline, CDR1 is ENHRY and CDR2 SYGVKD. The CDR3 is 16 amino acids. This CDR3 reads CAISGTGGSGTDTQYF. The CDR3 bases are TGTGCCATCAGCGGGACAGGGGGGTCGGGCACAGATACGCAGTATTTT.

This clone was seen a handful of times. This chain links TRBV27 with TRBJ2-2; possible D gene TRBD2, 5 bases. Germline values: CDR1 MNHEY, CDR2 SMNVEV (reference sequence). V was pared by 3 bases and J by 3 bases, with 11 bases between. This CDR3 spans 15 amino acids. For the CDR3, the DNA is TGTGCCAGCAGTTTTTTTGGGCGGGACACCGGGGAGCTGTTTTTT. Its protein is CASSFFGRDTGELFF.

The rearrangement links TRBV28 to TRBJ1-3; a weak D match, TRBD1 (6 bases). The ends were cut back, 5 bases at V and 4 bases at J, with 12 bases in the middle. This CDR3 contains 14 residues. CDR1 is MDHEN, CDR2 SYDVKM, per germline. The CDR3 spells CASSLGGVGNTIYF. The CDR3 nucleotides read TGTGCCAGCAGTCTAGGGGGGGTAGGAAACACCATATATTTT.

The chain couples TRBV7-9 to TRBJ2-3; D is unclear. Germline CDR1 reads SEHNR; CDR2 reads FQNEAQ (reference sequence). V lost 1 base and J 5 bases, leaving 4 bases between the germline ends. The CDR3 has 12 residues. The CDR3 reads CASSLDQDTQYF. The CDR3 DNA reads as TGTGCCAGCAGCTTAGATCAAGATACGCAGTATTTT.

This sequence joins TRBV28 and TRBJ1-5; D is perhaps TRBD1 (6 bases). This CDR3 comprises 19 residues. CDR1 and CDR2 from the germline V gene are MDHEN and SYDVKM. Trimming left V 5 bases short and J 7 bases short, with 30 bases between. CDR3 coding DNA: TGTGCCAGCAGTCCAACGATGGGTCGGGGGGGCGCCGAGCAGCAGCCCCAGCATTTT. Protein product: CASSPTMGRGGAEQQPQHF.